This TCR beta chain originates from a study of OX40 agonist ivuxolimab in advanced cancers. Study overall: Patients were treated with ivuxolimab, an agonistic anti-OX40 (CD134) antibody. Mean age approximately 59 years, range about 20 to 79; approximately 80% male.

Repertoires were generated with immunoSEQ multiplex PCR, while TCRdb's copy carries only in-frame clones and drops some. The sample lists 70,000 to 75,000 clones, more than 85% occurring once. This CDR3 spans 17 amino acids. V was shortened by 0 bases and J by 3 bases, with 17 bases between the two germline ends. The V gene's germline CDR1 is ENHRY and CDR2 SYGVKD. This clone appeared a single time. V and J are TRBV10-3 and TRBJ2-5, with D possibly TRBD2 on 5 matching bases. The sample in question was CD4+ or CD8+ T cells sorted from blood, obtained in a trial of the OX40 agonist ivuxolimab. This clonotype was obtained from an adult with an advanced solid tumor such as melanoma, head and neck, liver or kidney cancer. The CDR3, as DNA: TGTGCCATCAGTGAGTCTCGGGGATCGGCCGGTAAAGAGACCCAGTACTTC. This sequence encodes CAISESRGSAGKETQYF.